A selection of T cell receptor beta chains follows, all from one sample in a study of technical replicates of blood from a few donors. Clones were read by immunoSEQ multiplex PCR, and TCRdb kept only the in-frame ones, dropping some. The data hold some 13,000 clones, with around 94% observed a single time. Sequencing input: PBMCs. These receptors were taken from a human donor in good health. Both conserved end residues are part of each CDR3. The D gene is left open where the match is weak. Clone size appears in some rows only: once, few, many, or a class for an expanded clone.

D	size	V	J	DNA	CDR3
TRBD1	NA	TRBV5-4	TRBJ1-2	TGTGCCAGCAGCTTGGGGGACAGGGACTATGGCTACACCTTC	CASSLGDRDYGYTF
TRBD1	NA	TRBV5-4	TRBJ2-7	TGTGCCAGCAGCTCTACAGGGGGCATTTACGAGCAGTACTTC	CASSSTGGIYEQYF
TRBD2	NA	TRBV2	TRBJ2-5	TGTGCCAGCAGTGAATCGGTAGCGGGAGTGTCAGAGACCCAGTACTTC	CASSESVAGVSETQYF
TRBD2	NA	TRBV18	TRBJ2-3	TGTGCCAGCTCTCCTAATGGACTAGCGGGAGGGGAAGATACGCAGTATTTT	CASSPNGLAGGEDTQYF
TRBD2	NA	TRBV10-3	TRBJ2-5	TGTGCCATCAGCGATTCAGCGGGAGGGTCCAGAGAGACCCAGTACTTC	CAISDSAGGSRETQYF
TRBD1	NA	TRBV2	TRBJ2-7	TGTGCCAGCAACGGACAGGGTTCCTACGAGCAGTACTTC	CASNGQGSYEQYF
NA	NA	TRBV7-2	TRBJ1-3	TGTGCCAGCAGCTTAGTAGGTGACAGAACTGGAAACACCATATATTTT	CASSLVGDRTGNTIYF
NA	NA	TRBV5-6	TRBJ1-1	TGTGCCAGCAGCTTGCCCTTCCAGGTCACGTACACTGAAGCTTTCTTT	CASSLPFQVTYTEAFF
TRBD2	NA	TRBV5-1	TRBJ2-7	TGCGCCAGCAGCTTAGGGCGGGAGAGCTACGAGCAGTACTTC	CASSLGRESYEQYF
TRBD1	NA	TRBV18	TRBJ1-1	TGTGCCAGCTCAAAGGCCCTGGACAGGGGTAACACTGAAGCTTTCTTT	CASSKALDRGNTEAFF
NA	NA	TRBV19	TRBJ1-4	TGTGCCAGTAGTATTGATTGGAGGGATGAAAAACTGTTTTTT	CASSIDWRDEKLFF
TRBD1	NA	TRBV30	TRBJ1-3	TGTGCCTGGAGAGGACAGGGTTTGGGGGGAAACACCATATATTTT	CAWRGQGLGGNTIYF
NA	NA	TRBV4-1	TRBJ1-4	TGCGCCAGCAGCCTAACAACTAATGAAAAACTGTTTTTT	CASSLTTNEKLFF
NA	NA	TRBV27	TRBJ1-2	TGTGCCAGCAGCCCGAGCGAGTATGGCTACACCTTC	CASSPSEYGYTF
TRBD1	NA	TRBV5-1	TRBJ2-2	TGCGCCAGCAGCTTCCCGGGACAGGGGGCTTCCGGGGAGCTGTTTTTT	CASSFPGQGASGELFF
NA	NA	TRBV5-1	TRBJ2-2	TGCGCCAGCAGCTTGCAGGGGAGTTCGAACACCGGGGAGCTGTTTTTT	CASSLQGSSNTGELFF
TRBD2	NA	TRBV6-6	TRBJ2-7	TGTGCCAGTCGAACCGGGACTAGCGCTTACGAGCAGTACTTC	CASRTGTSAYEQYF
NA	NA	TRBV2	TRBJ1-1	TGTGCCAGCAGTGAACCTCCGGGAATGAACACTGAAGCTTTCTTT	CASSEPPGMNTEAFF
TRBD1	NA	TRBV10-3	TRBJ1-2	TGTGCCACCTACCAGACAGGGATTTATGGCTACACCTTC	CATYQTGIYGYTF
NA	NA	TRBV7-7	TRBJ2-5	TGTGCCAGCTCCTACGGGACTCCGCAAGAGACCCAGTACTTC	CASSYGTPQETQYF
NA	few	TRBV7-8	TRBJ1-1	TGTGCCAGCAGCTTAGTGGAGGGAATCAACACTGAAGCTTTCTTT	CASSLVEGINTEAFF
NA	NA	TRBV5-6	TRBJ1-3	TGTGCCAGCAGCGTCAGGGGTACTGGAAACACCATATATTTT	CASSVRGTGNTIYF